Reported below is one TCR beta chain. The data derive from a study of CD8 T cells in Susac syndrome. The sequenced target, TCR beta, came from blood CD8+ and CD4+ T cells. Negative isolation yielded CD4+ and CD8+ T cells, and FACS enriched TEMRA cells. Random hexamers primed reverse transcription of about 0.45 to 1 ug RNA. TCRdb redid the calling of the immunoSEQ multiplex PCR reads with MiXCR, one entry per CDR3 protein. Of 210,000 or so distinct CDR3 sequences listed, roughly nine tenths are singletons. The V gene lost 0 bases and the J gene lost 2 bases, with 13 bases spanning the gap. CDR1 is SGHNT, CDR2 YENEEA, per germline. The CDR3 loop spans 16 amino acids.

The sample was CD8+ T cells from PBMCs. The sequence was obtained from a human donor with multiple sclerosis. This sequence joins TRBV11-3 and TRBJ1-1, with D possibly matching TRBD1 (5 bases). CDR3 in DNA: TGTGCCAGCAGCTTAGATCGGGACGGACCAAACACTGAAGCTTTCTTT. It translates to CASSLDRDGPNTEAFF.